This T cell receptor beta chain was sequenced for a study of T cells after yellow fever vaccination. Study findings and constraints: A weaker but faster secondary response was observed, peaking on day 5 versus 15.

TCRdb used MiXCR to reprocess the 5' RACE reads, holding one entry per CDR3 protein. The sample has around 68,000 distinct CDR3 sequences; around 7.1% are singletons. This clonotype was seen only a few times. Its antigen is not identified. The sample was CD8+ T cells sorted from PBMCs, taken more than 8 days after the first yellow fever vaccination. The origin of this receptor is a man aged 18-30 years who received the YFV17D yellow fever vaccine.

The CDR3 DNA is TGTGCCAGCAGCGTAGGCGGAATTCGCAATCAGCCCCAGCATTTT. This translates into CASSVGGIRNQPQHF. The V call is TRBV9, the J call TRBJ1-5, with unresolved D. V lost 0 bases, J lost 2 bases, and 9 bases lay in between. Germline CDR1 SGDLS, CDR2 YYNGEE. This CDR3 comprises 15 residues.